What follows are 30 T cell receptor beta chains derived from one specimen sequenced in a study of blood T cell repertoires in COVID-19. Some clones are missing from TCRdb's copy, which holds only in-frame ones; the method was immunoSEQ multiplex PCR. Of about 170,000 clones in the sample, roughly 88% are singletons; the top ten hold roughly 15%. Sequences were obtained from PBMCs or T cells enriched from blood (not recorded which). These receptors were collected from a man aged 45-65 years who had recovered from COVID-19.

The chain is built from TRBV18 and TRBJ2-3, with TRBD1 as a possible D gene (6 bases). Trimming took off 2 bases at V and 0 bases at J, with 9 bases between the two ends. Germline V gives CDR1 KGHSH, CDR2 LQKENI. The CDR3 length is 15 residues. CDR3 in DNA: TGTGCCAGCTCACCAGGACAGTCTAGCACAGATACGCAGTATTTT. Its translation is CASSPGQSSTDTQYF. Complete variable domain (other parts from reference TRBV18 and TRBJ2-3): NAGVMQNPRHLVRRRGQEARLRCSPMKGHSHVYWYRQLPEEGLKFMVYLQKENIIDESGMPKERFSAEFPKEGPSILRIQQVVRGDSAAYFCASSPGQSSTDTQYFGPGTRLTVL.

The chain carries TRBV14 and TRBJ1-3; D remains unclear. This CDR3 is 13 amino acids long. Trimming took off 3 bases at V and 8 bases at J, with 11 bases between the two ends. Germline CDR1 SGHDN, CDR2 FVKESK. CDR3 sequence: CASSHLFVDTIYF. In nucleotides, the CDR3 is TGTGCCAGCAGCCACTTATTCGTCGACACCATATATTTT.

J is TRBJ2-7 and V is TRBV6-5; 7 bases are shared with TRBD1. Looked up from germline, CDR1 is MNHEY and CDR2 is SVGAGI. The CDR3 has 13 amino acids. Unmatched junction bases numbered 6, after V lost 6 bases and J lost 4 bases. The CDR3 nucleotides read TGTGCCAGCAGGGGACAGCCCATATACGAGCAGTACTTC. The encoded protein is CASRGQPIYEQYF.

The V and J genes are TRBV18 and TRBJ2-7; 7 nucleotides match TRBD1. Unmatched junction bases numbered 5, after V lost 1 base and J lost 5 bases. This CDR3 region has 14 residues. Germline V lookup: CDR1 KGHSH, CDR2 LQKENI. The CDR3 reads CASSPQTGFDEQYF. The CDR3 nucleotides read TGTGCCAGCTCACCACAGACAGGGTTTGACGAGCAGTACTTC.

The chain recombines TRBV4-1 with TRBJ2-2; 7 bases match TRBD1. The germline gives CDR1 MGHRA, CDR2 YSYEKL. This CDR3 has 16 amino acids. The J segment lost 2 bases and the V segment lost 1 base, leaving 4 bases of the junction unmatched. The CDR3 nucleotides are TGCGCCAGCAGCCAAGGGCACAGGGGAAACACCGGGGAGCTGTTTTTT. Protein: CASSQGHRGNTGELFF.

The genes are TRBV5-1 and TRBJ2-7; D might be TRBD2 (5 bases). This CDR3 is 14 amino acids long. The V end lost 7 bases, the J end lost 1 base, and 15 bases lay between the germline ends. The germline CDR1 and CDR2 sequences are SGHRS and YFSETQ. The CDR3 loop reads CASQRSGISYEQYF. CDR3 in DNA: TGCGCCAGCCAACGGTCGGGGATATCCTACGAGCAGTACTTC.

The rearrangement links TRBV3-1 (or the pseudogene TRBV3-2) to TRBJ1-2; tentatively, D is TRBD1 (5 bases). This CDR3 has 14 amino acids. V was clipped by 7 bases and J by 7 bases, with 19 bases between them. Germline V lookup: CDR1 LGHDT, CDR2 YNNKEL (reference sequence). This CDR3 is CASTTGGGLGGYTF. As DNA, the CDR3 is TGTGCCAGCACCACCGGGGGGGGTCTTGGTGGCTACACCTTC.

The chain recombines TRBV5-4 with TRBJ2-3; tentative D call: TRBD2 (7 bases). The CDR3 is 16 residues long. V lost 0 bases and J lost 1, with 12 bases in between. The germline V gene encodes CDR1 SGHNT and CDR2 YYREEE (reference sequence). The CDR3 nucleotides are TGTGCCAGCAGCTTGGCCCTCGGGGGGCGCACAGATACGCAGTATTTT. Protein sequence: CASSLALGGRTDTQYF.

The rearrangement links TRBV30 to TRBJ1-6; D unclear. Between the trimmed V and J ends, which lost 2 bases and 13 bases, there was a span of 12 bases. From germline, CDR1 is GTSNPN and CDR2 SVGIG (reference sequence). This CDR3 contains 12 residues. Written as DNA, the CDR3 is TGTGCCTGGAGTAAACACCCCGCCCCCCTCCACTTT. This encodes CAWSKHPAPLHF.

This chain uses TRBV7-6 with TRBJ2-2, with 8 bases identical to TRBD2. Trimming took 3 bases from V and 13 from J; bases not matched to a gene: 7. This CDR3 has 13 residues. CDR1 and CDR2 (germline): SGHVS, FNYEAQ. The CDR3 loop reads CASSFSGTRGLFF. CDR3 nucleotide sequence: TGTGCCAGCAGCTTCTCCGGGACTAGAGGGCTGTTTTTT. The whole variable domain, remainder taken from reference TRBV7-6 and TRBJ2-2, is GAGVSQSPRYKVTKRGQDVALRCDPISGHVSLYWYRQALGQGPEFLTYFNYEAQQDKSGLPNDRFSAERPEGSISTLTIQRTEQRDSAMYRCASSFSGTRGLFFGEGSRLTVL.

With regard to this clone: The junction and the germline gene differ at one end; a read error may be behind it. In DNA, the CDR3 is TGTGCCAGCAGCGTAGCCGGGAACTATGGCTACACCTTC. It specifies CASSVAGNYGYTF. This chain links TRBV11-1 with TRBJ1-2; D remains ambiguous. CDR1 SGHAT and CDR2 FQDESV come from the germline V gene (reference sequence). The CDR3 totals 13 residues.

A single count supports this clone. This chain links TRBV27 with TRBJ2-5; D is uncertain. Per the germline V gene, CDR1 is MNHEY and CDR2 is SMNVEV (reference sequence). The CDR3 loop spans 14 amino acids. The ends were cut back, 0 bases at V and 4 bases at J, with 9 bases in the middle. The CDR3 region is CASSLSGFVETQYF. As DNA, the CDR3 is TGTGCCAGCAGTTTATCCGGGTTTGTAGAGACCCAGTACTTC.

The chain combines TRBV29-1 with TRBJ1-5, with D uncertain. With 1 base removed from V and 1 base from J, the gap between germline ends came to 17 bases. This CDR3 comprises 17 residues. CDR1 is SQVTM, CDR2 ANQGSEA, per germline. The CDR3 region has the DNA TGCAGCGTTGAAGCCCTAGAGGGCCCTGGGAGCAATCAGCCCCAGCATTTT. Encoded protein: CSVEALEGPGSNQPQHF.

V usage is TRBV2 and J usage is TRBJ1-2; D ambiguous. V lost 6 bases, J lost 3 bases, and 14 bases lay in between. CDR3 size: 14 residues. Looked up from germline, CDR1 is SNHLY and CDR2 is FYNNEI. Written as DNA, the CDR3 is TGTGCCAGCAGCCGGGAATCTTGGGACTATGGCTACACCTTC. Protein: CASSRESWDYGYTF.

The CDR3 is CASTGGRDGYGYTF. Here the CDR3 DNA reads TGTGCCTCTACGGGAGGCAGGGACGGCTATGGCTACACCTTC. The chain is built from TRBV30 and TRBJ1-2; weak D call: TRBD1 (5 bases). CDR3 length: 14 amino acids. The V and J ends lost 7 bases and 4 bases respectively, with 19 bases between them. The germline V gene has CDR1 GTSNPN and CDR2 SVGIG (reference sequence).

The gene calls are TRBV27 and TRBJ1-1; tentatively, D is TRBD1 (5 bases). V was cut by 3 bases and J by 7 bases, with 15 bases left in between. Germline CDR1 is MNHEY and CDR2 is SMNVEV (reference sequence). The CDR3 covers 14 residues. CDR3: CASSFRVPVREAFF. The CDR3 region has the DNA TGTGCCAGCAGTTTCAGGGTTCCTGTTCGTGAAGCTTTCTTT.

This clone was detected only a few times. V usage is TRBV19 and J usage is TRBJ1-2; perhaps TRBD1 as D (6 bases). CDR1 and CDR2 from the germline V gene are LNHDA and SQIVND (reference sequence). There are 13 residues in the CDR3. Trimming removed 5 bases at V and 6 bases at J, with 13 bases between. CDR3 DNA: TGTGCCAGTAGTTCCCAGGGGCGGCATGGCTACACCTTC. Protein sequence: CASSSQGRHGYTF.

The genes are TRBV7-9 and TRBJ2-5, with no clear D. The ends were cut back, 1 base at V and 1 base at J, with 7 bases in the middle. Germline values: CDR1 SEHNR, CDR2 FQNEAQ (reference sequence). CDR3 length: 14 residues. In DNA form, the CDR3 reads TGTGCCAGCAGCTTAGTGATAGCCCAAGAGACCCAGTACTTC. Residues: CASSLVIAQETQYF.

The rearrangement joins TRBV24-1 to TRBJ2-3; D ambiguous. Trimming took 3 bases from V and 6 from J, leaving 6 bases between them. Looked up from germline, CDR1 is KGHDR and CDR2 is SFDVKD. The CDR3 covers 12 residues. The chain's CDR3 is CATSDMTDTQYF. In nucleotides, the CDR3 is TGTGCCACCAGTGATATGACTGATACGCAGTATTTT.

The chain has TRBV10-1 and TRBJ2-1, with D possibly TRBD1 on 6 matching bases. V gave up 6 bases and J gave up 7 bases, with 19 bases separating them. The CDR3 loop spans 15 amino acids. The germline V gene encodes CDR1 WNHNN and CDR2 SYGVQD (reference sequence). The CDR3 DNA sequence: TGCGCCAGCAGCCAACAGGGATCCGGGTGGAATGAGCAGTTCTTC. Translated, it gives CASSQQGSGWNEQFF.

V is TRBV7-2 and J is TRBJ2-7; tentative D call: TRBD1 (5 bases). The CDR3 is made up of 17 amino acids. Germline CDR1 and CDR2: SGHTA and FQGNSA. Trimming pared 2 bases from V and 2 bases from J, leaving 19 bases between. The CDR3 coding sequence is TGTGCCAGCAGCTTAAGGGGTACAGCCTCCGGAGCCTACGAGCAGTACTTC. Translated: CASSLRGTASGAYEQYF. Combining the CDR3 with reference TRBV7-2 and TRBJ2-7 gives the whole variable domain GAGVSQSPSNKVTEKGKDVELRCDPISGHTALYWYRQSLGQGLEFLIYFQGNSAPDKSGLPSDRFSAERTGGSVSTLTIQRTQQEDSAVYLCASSLRGTASGAYEQYFGPGTRLTVT.

The chain has TRBV5-8 and TRBJ2-3, with 8 positions matching TRBD1. Unmatched junction bases numbered 3, after V lost 0 bases and J lost 3 bases. From germline, CDR1 is SGHTS and CDR2 YDEGEE. This CDR3 contains 15 residues. CDR3: CASSLGRGRTDTQYF. DNA for the CDR3: TGTGCCAGCAGCTTGGGCAGGGGGCGTACAGATACGCAGTATTTT.

The chain joins TRBV7-9 to TRBJ2-2; no clear D. The CDR3 contains 14 residues. Germline loops: CDR1 SEHNR, CDR2 FQNEAQ (reference sequence). V lost 0 bases, J lost 6 bases, and 8 bases lay in between. The CDR3 spells CASSLALLAGELFF. CDR3 nucleotide sequence: TGTGCCAGCAGCTTAGCTTTACTGGCCGGGGAGCTGTTTTTT.

The rearrangement uses TRBV6-5 and TRBJ2-2; possible D gene TRBD1, 5 bases. V was pared by 7 bases and J by 5 bases, with 11 bases between. This CDR3 is built from 13 residues. Germline assignment: CDR1 MNHEY and CDR2 SVGAGI. The CDR3 protein is CASTKPGTGELFF. The CDR3 DNA is TGTGCCAGCACCAAACCAGGGACCGGGGAGCTGTTTTTT.

V and J are TRBV5-1 and TRBJ2-7; 7 bases map to TRBD1. The CDR3 has 13 amino acids. Germline V gives CDR1 SGHRS, CDR2 YFSETQ. V dropped 0 bases and J dropped 13; count of bases not matched to a gene: 10. In DNA, the CDR3 is TGCGCCAGCAGCTTGGAGGTAGGGGGCTCCGTCTACTTC. It translates to CASSLEVGGSVYF.

V is TRBV10-2 and J is TRBJ1-1; D is ambiguous. The CDR3 sequence is 12 residues long. The V end was cut by 6 bases, the J end by 0 bases, with 5 bases between. Per the germline V gene, CDR1 is WSHSY and CDR2 is SAAADI. This CDR3 reads CASRAVNTEAFF. The CDR3 bases are TGCGCCAGCAGGGCAGTGAACACTGAAGCTTTCTTT.

This clone was seen a single time. The chain links TRBV28 to TRBJ1-6, with TRBD1 matching 9 bases. Germline V lookup: CDR1 MDHEN, CDR2 SYDVKM. This CDR3 contains 15 residues. V gave up 5 bases and J gave up 13 bases; unmatched junction bases: 12. The CDR3: CASSTDRGRVPPLHF. CDR3 sequence (DNA): TGTGCCAGCAGTACGGACAGGGGACGAGTCCCTCCCCTCCACTTT.

The chain links TRBV6-6 to TRBJ1-3; D remains unclear. Trimming cost V 6 bases and J 2 bases, with 20 bases left between them. This CDR3 is built from 17 residues. Looked up from germline, CDR1 is MNHNY and CDR2 is SVGAGI (reference sequence). The CDR3 loop reads CASSRQTQLVTGNTIYF. In nucleotides, the CDR3 is TGTGCCAGCAGCCGACAAACCCAACTGGTTACTGGAAACACCATATATTTT.

V usage is TRBV5-1 and J usage is TRBJ2-7; 12 bases match TRBD1. Trimming took 0 bases from V and 7 from J; bases not matched to a gene: 8. Germline CDR1 reads SGHRS; CDR2 reads YFSETQ. This CDR3 comprises 16 residues. CDR3 DNA: TGCGCCAGCAGCTTGGCCCGGGACAGGGGGCGACAGGAGCAGTACTTC. Its translation is CASSLARDRGRQEQYF.

The genes are TRBV19 and TRBJ1-1, with TRBD1 identical over 7 bases. V lost 5 bases and J lost 1; bases outside the gene matches: 10. CDR1 LNHDA and CDR2 SQIVND come from the germline V gene (reference sequence). This CDR3 has 16 amino acids. The CDR3 sequence is CASSVTGRMGNTEAFF. The CDR3 DNA is TGTGCCAGTAGTGTGACAGGGCGAATGGGGAACACTGAAGCTTTCTTT.